These 19 T cell receptor beta chains share one sample of origin, sequenced in a study of identical twins. Using its own MiXCR run on the 5' RACE reads, TCRdb lists one record per CDR3 protein. The sample includes approximately 210,000 distinct CDR3 sequences, 15% to 20% of them seen just once. These data also featured in a second study, about T cells expressing NK-cell markers.

Specimen: CD8+ T cells sorted from blood. The origin of the receptors is a young woman in good health.

This clonotype was counted many times. The V gene is TRBV29-1, the J gene TRBJ2-1; D remains ambiguous. V lost 5 bases and J lost 8, with 10 bases in between. The germline V gene encodes CDR1 SQVTM and CDR2 ANQGSEA. CDR3 length: 11 amino acids. The CDR3 DNA reads TGCAGCGTTATTCTAGGCCATGAGCAGTTCTTC. Its protein product is CSVILGHEQFF.

The genes are TRBV29-1 and TRBJ2-1, with no clear D. The germline V gene has CDR1 SQVTM and CDR2 ANQGSEA. There are 13 residues in the CDR3. Trimming removed 1 base at V and 5 bases at J, with 9 bases between. CDR3 loop: CSVEGRQNNEQFF. CDR3 DNA sequence: TGCAGCGTTGAAGGTCGGCAGAACAATGAGCAGTTCTTC.

The chain couples TRBV18 to TRBJ2-7; possibly TRBD2 for D (5 bases). The CDR3 loop spans 12 amino acids. V was clipped by 2 bases and J by 5 bases, with 7 bases between them. Germline V gives CDR1 KGHSH, CDR2 LQKENI. CDR3 in DNA: TGTGCCAGCTCACCATCCGGGAACGAGCAGTACTTC. This encodes CASSPSGNEQYF.

The chain uses TRBV11-1 and TRBJ2-1; 12 bases fit TRBD2. The germline CDR1 and CDR2 sequences are SGHAT and FQDESV (reference sequence). There are 19 residues in the CDR3. V was pared by 0 bases and J by 4 bases, with 10 bases of the junction left unmatched. CDR3 region: CASSLAGPLLAGGYNEQFF. In DNA form, the CDR3 reads TGTGCCAGCAGCTTAGCTGGGCCCCTACTAGCGGGAGGTTACAATGAGCAGTTCTTC.

V usage is TRBV7-9 and J usage is TRBJ2-4, with D perhaps TRBD2 (5 bases). Per germline, CDR1 SEHNR and CDR2 FQNEAQ (reference sequence). Trimming left V 5 bases short and J 4 bases short, with 6 bases between. The CDR3 totals 12 residues. CDR3 nucleotides: TGTGCCAGCAGCGGGGAGAAAAACATTCAGTACTTC. Protein: CASSGEKNIQYF.

The chain combines TRBV9 with TRBJ2-1; 9 bases are shared with TRBD2. The CDR3 totals 16 residues. Germline values: CDR1 SGDLS, CDR2 YYNGEE. V lost 0 bases, J lost 9 bases, and 10 bases stayed unmatched. CDR3 in DNA: TGTGCCAGCAGCGTAGTTGGTAGCGGGAGTTATAGTGAGCAGTTCTTC. It is translated as CASSVVGSGSYSEQFF. The whole variable domain, filled in from reference TRBV9 and TRBJ2-1, reads DSGVTQTPKHLITATGQRVTLRCSPRSGDLSVYWYQQSLDQGLQFLIQYYNGEERAKGNILERFSAQQFPDLHSELNLSSLELGDSALYFCASSVVGSGSYSEQFFGPGTRLTVL.

This clonotype was observed a few times. The rearrangement uses TRBV12-3 or TRBV12-4 and TRBJ1-2; no firm D call. The CDR3 has 15 amino acids. V lost 6 bases, J lost 5 bases, and 19 bases lay in between. CDR3 loop: CASRPPDEAGYGYTF. The CDR3 DNA reads TGTGCCAGCAGACCCCCGGACGAGGCCGGATATGGCTACACCTTC.

The table lists this clonotype with a few counts. The chain uses TRBV3-1 and TRBJ2-7; 7 bases fit TRBD1. Germline CDR1 is LGHDT and CDR2 is YNNKEL (reference sequence). This CDR3 has 16 amino acids. The V segment lost 4 bases and the J segment 3 bases; nucleotides outside the gene matches: 12. This chain's CDR3 is CASSRTDRVRLYEQYF. The CDR3 bases are TGTGCCAGCAGCCGAACCGACAGGGTTCGACTCTACGAGCAGTACTTC.

This clonotype was seen a handful of times. The gene calls are TRBV6-1 and TRBJ2-3; 8 bases are shared with TRBD2. CDR3 length: 15 residues. Germline V gene sequence: CDR1 MNHNS, CDR2 SASEGT. V shed 6 bases and J 2 bases; nucleotides not matched to a gene: 7. This chain's CDR3 is CASSSIAGTTDTQYF. CDR3 in DNA: TGTGCCAGCAGCTCTATAGCGGGGACCACAGATACGCAGTATTTT.

This chain links TRBV20-1 with TRBJ2-1; D remains unclear. Looked up from germline, CDR1 is DFQATT and CDR2 is SNEGSKA (reference sequence). V lost 6 bases and J 8 bases, leaving 11 bases between the germline ends. This CDR3 region has 11 residues. CDR3 DNA: TGCAGTGCAGACCCAATGGATGAGCAGTTCTTC. This sequence encodes CSADPMDEQFF.

The V call is TRBV27, the J call TRBJ2-7, with D unresolved. Trimming shortened V by 3 bases and J by 5 bases, and 11 bases separated the two germline ends. This CDR3 region has 13 residues. The V gene's germline CDR1 is MNHEY and CDR2 SMNVEV (reference sequence). CDR3 region: CASSFSLQNEQYF. The CDR3 DNA follows: TGTGCCAGCAGTTTTAGTCTCCAAAACGAGCAGTACTTC.

The table lists this clonotype with a few counts. The rearrangement links TRBV7-9 to TRBJ2-3; D remains unclear. This CDR3 contains 15 residues. The ends were cut back, 3 bases at V and 2 bases at J, with 12 bases in the middle. Germline V gene data show CDR1 as SEHNR and CDR2 as FQNEAQ (reference sequence). DNA of the CDR3: TGTGCCAGCAGCTTGTCGCGAGGAGTCACAGATACGCAGTATTTT. It encodes CASSLSRGVTDTQYF.

This clonotype came up many times. CDR3 DNA sequence: TGTGCCAGCAGTCTCCAGGGGGGAAAACAGCCCCAGCATTTT. Translated: CASSLQGGKQPQHF. V usage is TRBV6-2 or TRBV6-3 and J usage is TRBJ1-5; TRBD1 aligns across 7 bases. Germline loops: CDR1 MNHEY, CDR2 SVGEGT. The trim removed 5 bases at V and 7 bases at J, leaving 8 bases unmatched. CDR3 length: 14 residues.

The V gene is TRBV21-1, the J gene TRBJ2-5. TRBV21-1 is an annotated pseudogene. CDR3 length: 14 amino acids. CDR3 protein: CASTGILIKETQYF. In DNA form, the CDR3 reads TGTGCCAGCACCGGTATACTCATTAAAGAGACCCAGTACTTC.

This clonotype occurred a few times. The chain has TRBV6-2 or TRBV6-3 and TRBJ2-5, with 8 bases lining up with TRBD2. CDR1 MNHEY and CDR2 SVGEGT come from the germline V gene. Losses at the gene ends were 2 bases for V and 5 bases for J; bases not matched to a gene: 7. This CDR3 has 15 residues. This CDR3 reads CASSYNGLAGETQYF. The CDR3 nucleotides read TGTGCCAGCAGTTACAACGGACTAGCTGGGGAGACCCAGTACTTC.

The sample holds a few counts of this clonotype. This rearrangement joins TRBV12-3 or TRBV12-4 to TRBJ2-1; D unclear. Between the trimmed V and J ends, which lost 3 bases and 2 bases, there was a span of 11 bases. The length of the CDR3 is 15 residues. The CDR3 loop is CASSFAMAAYNEQFF. DNA for the CDR3: TGTGCCAGCAGTTTTGCCATGGCGGCCTACAATGAGCAGTTCTTC.

The genes are TRBV19 and TRBJ2-2; a weak D match, TRBD1 (5 bases). This CDR3 spans 14 amino acids. Germline lookup yields CDR1 LNHDA and CDR2 SQIVND (reference sequence). V lost 8 bases and J 0 bases, leaving 10 bases between the germline ends. CDR3 loop: CASRRAANTGELFF. The CDR3, as DNA: TGTGCCAGTCGCAGGGCAGCGAACACCGGGGAGCTGTTTTTT.

This clonotype was observed a handful of times. This sequence joins TRBV12-3 or TRBV12-4 and TRBJ2-7; D not certain. The V end was cut by 5 bases, the J end by 4 bases, with 18 bases between. This CDR3 has 15 residues. The CDR3 reads CASSVIGSLLYEQYF. As DNA, the CDR3 is TGTGCCAGCAGTGTTATCGGATCCCTTTTGTACGAGCAGTACTTC.

Here the CDR3 reads CAWSGLAGTNTGELFF. In DNA, the CDR3 is TGTGCCTGGAGCGGACTAGCGGGGACAAACACCGGGGAGCTGTTTTTT. The gene calls are TRBV30 and TRBJ2-2, with TRBD2 matching over 12 bases. With V trimmed by 3 bases and J by 2 bases, 4 bases remained unmatched. The CDR3 sequence is 16 residues long. Germline CDR1 and CDR2: GTSNPN and SVGIG (reference sequence).